Listed here are 4 T cell receptor beta chains from one sample, sequenced in a study of long-term antiretroviral therapy in people with HIV (dated by TCRdb to between 2021 and 2024). Sequencing of the TRB variable region was done with the immunoSEQ hsTCRB v3.0 assay at survey level resolution. TCRdb mirrors the immuneACCESS table, restricted to in-frame sequences. Some clones are absent from its copies; in checked studies, under half trace to an unresolved V gene, and the reason for the others is unknown. Within this sample are about 21,000 clones, with under 90% of them counted one time only. The ten most abundant clones make up around 3% of the sample. This material consisted of unsorted PBMCs, taken 1.9 years after starting antiretroviral therapy. The receptors originated from a woman between 50 and 59 years old with HIV.

This sequence joins TRBV5-1 and TRBJ2-6; 8 nucleotides match TRBD2. J was trimmed by 0 bases and V by 3 bases; bases with no gene match: 5. The CDR3 has 17 amino acids. Germline-derived CDR1 and CDR2 are SGHRS and YFSETQ. The CDR3 DNA is TGCGCCAGCAGCTCCGGGGGGGCGCCCTCTGGGGCCAACGTCCTGACTTTC. Protein sequence: CASSSGGAPSGANVLTF.

This sequence joins TRBV9 and TRBJ2-5; no clear D. Germline V gene sequence: CDR1 SGDLS, CDR2 YYNGEE. Trimming shortened V by 2 bases and J by 1 base, and 15 bases separated the two germline ends. The CDR3 is made up of 16 amino acids. CDR3 nucleotides: TGTGCCAGCAGCGTTTCGGGCCGCCCTTTCCAAGAGACCCAGTACTTC. Translated, it gives CASSVSGRPFQETQYF.

This clone was observed a single time. The chain couples TRBV28 to TRBJ2-7; 9 nucleotides agree with TRBD1. Germline V gene lookup returns CDR1 MDHEN and CDR2 SYDVKM. This CDR3 spans 12 amino acids. Germline trimming cut 6 bases from V and 5 bases from J; bases unmatched to any gene: 2. CDR3 bases: TGTGCCAGCAGGGGGACAGGGAACGAGCAGTACTTC. This codes for CASRGTGNEQYF.

The gene calls are TRBV28 and TRBJ1-4, with D perhaps TRBD1 (5 bases). V was clipped by 4 bases and J by 7 bases, with 13 bases between them. The CDR3 contains 14 residues. CDR1 MDHEN and CDR2 SYDVKM come from the germline V gene. CDR3 coding DNA: TGTGCCAGCAGTTCCCCGGGACGGACTGAAAAACTGTTTTTT. Residues: CASSSPGRTEKLFF.